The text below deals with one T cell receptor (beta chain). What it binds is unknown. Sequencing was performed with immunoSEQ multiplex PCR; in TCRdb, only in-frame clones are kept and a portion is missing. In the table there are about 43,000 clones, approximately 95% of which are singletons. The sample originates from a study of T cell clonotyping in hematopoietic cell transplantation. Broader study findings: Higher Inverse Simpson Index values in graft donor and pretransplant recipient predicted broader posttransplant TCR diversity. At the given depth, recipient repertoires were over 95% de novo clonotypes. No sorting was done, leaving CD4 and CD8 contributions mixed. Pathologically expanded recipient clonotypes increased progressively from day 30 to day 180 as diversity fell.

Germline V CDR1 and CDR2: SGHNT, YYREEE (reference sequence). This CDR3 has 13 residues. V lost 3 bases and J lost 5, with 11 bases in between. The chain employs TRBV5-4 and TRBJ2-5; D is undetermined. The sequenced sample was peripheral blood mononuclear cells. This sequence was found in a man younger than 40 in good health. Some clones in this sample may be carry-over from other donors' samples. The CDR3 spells CASSSPVFETQYF. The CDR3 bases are TGTGCCAGCAGCTCCCCAGTGTTTGAGACCCAGTACTTC.